These 30 T cell receptor beta chains share one sample of origin, sequenced in a study of OX40 agonist ivuxolimab in advanced cancers. Some clones are missing from TCRdb's copy, which holds only in-frame ones; the method was immunoSEQ multiplex PCR. The sample records roughly 13,000 clones, around 80% being singletons. The sequencing here drew on CD4+ or CD8+ T cells sorted from blood, taken in a trial of the OX40 agonist ivuxolimab. Receptors originate from an adult with an advanced solid tumor such as melanoma, head and neck, liver or kidney cancer.

The chain carries TRBV10-2 and TRBJ2-7; possibly TRBD2 for D (6 bases). Germline CDR1 reads WSHSY; CDR2 reads SAAADI. This CDR3 is built from 14 residues. The ends were cut back, 2 bases at V and 2 bases at J, with 10 bases in the middle. The CDR3 DNA follows: TGCGCCAGCAGTGAGACTAGCTATACCTACGAGCAGTACTTC. Residues: CASSETSYTYEQYF.

The rearrangement links TRBV27 to TRBJ1-3; weak D call: TRBD1 (5 bases). Germline lookup yields CDR1 MNHEY and CDR2 SMNVEV (reference sequence). V was trimmed by 6 bases and J by 3 bases, leaving 9 bases between them. This CDR3 is 13 amino acids long. This CDR3 is CASRGQSGNTIYF. The CDR3 bases are TGTGCCAGCAGAGGACAAAGTGGAAACACCATATATTTT.

The chain employs TRBV7-9 and TRBJ2-1; D gene unclear. Looked up from germline, CDR1 is SEHNR and CDR2 is FQNEAQ (reference sequence). The CDR3 spans 12 residues. Trimming removed 8 bases at V and 3 bases at J, with 8 bases between. The CDR3 nucleotides are TGTGCCAGCGAAGCGTTCTACAATGAGCAGTTCTTC. Amino acid sequence: CASEAFYNEQFF.

The J gene is TRBJ1-6, the V gene TRBV7-2; 12 bases agree with TRBD1. This CDR3 spans 19 amino acids. Trimming at V came to 4 bases and at J to 1 base, leaving 8 bases not matched to a gene. The germline V gene encodes CDR1 SGHTA and CDR2 FQGNSA. The CDR3 loop is CASSSRDRGRRSYNSPLHF. For the CDR3, the DNA is TGTGCCAGCAGCTCTAGGGACAGGGGGCGCAGGTCCTATAATTCACCCCTCCACTTT.

The V call is TRBV4-1, the J call TRBJ2-5; unclear D gene. Judging by the DNA end, TRBJ2-7 fits better; the J call may be wrong. Germline CDR1 MGHRA, CDR2 YSYEKL. CDR3 length: 15 residues. CDR3 loop: CASSQERTSYYEQYF. The CDR3 region has the DNA TGCGCCAGCAGCCAAGAGCGGACGAGCTATTACGAGCAGTACTTC.

This clone is medium-sized (0.01 to 0.1%) by share. This chain uses TRBV7-9 with TRBJ1-2, with unresolved D. Germline CDR1 SEHNR, CDR2 FQNEAQ (reference sequence). The length of the CDR3 is 13 residues. V was trimmed by 9 bases and J by 0 bases, leaving 11 bases between them. CDR3 bases: TGTGCCAGTTCTTCAAAGGCTAACTATGGCTACACCTTC. It is translated as CASSSKANYGYTF.

A single count supports this clone. The chain combines TRBV10-3 with TRBJ1-3; no firm D call. Trimming left V 2 bases short and J 4 bases short, with 0 bases between. CDR3 length: 11 residues. Germline-derived CDR1 and CDR2 are ENHRY and SYGVKD. The DNA of the CDR3 is TGTGCCATCAGTGAGGGAAACACCATATATTTT. This translates into CAISEGNTIYF.

This clone appeared once. The chain is built from TRBV19 and TRBJ2-1; 7 nucleotides agree with TRBD2. Trimming took 9 bases from V and 3 from J; bases not matched to a gene: 8. The CDR3 runs to 14 residues. The V gene's germline CDR1 is LNHDA and CDR2 SQIVND (reference sequence). CDR3: CASSEGTNYNEQFF. As DNA, the CDR3 is TGTGCCAGCAGCGAGGGGACTAACTACAATGAGCAGTTCTTC.

The chain carries TRBV9 and TRBJ1-1; TRBD1 matches at 7 bases. J was trimmed by 0 bases and V by 3 bases; bases with no gene match: 8. CDR1 and CDR2 (germline): SGDLS, YYNGEE. The CDR3 has 16 residues. The CDR3 nucleotides read TGTGCCAGCAGCGACAGACAGGGAAGCATGAACACTGAAGCTTTCTTT. Protein product: CASSDRQGSMNTEAFF.

The genes are TRBV27 and TRBJ2-7; 12 nucleotides align to TRBD1. CDR1 and CDR2 (germline): MNHEY, SMNVEV (reference sequence). Trimming cost V 5 bases and J 1 base; bases outside gene matches: 6. The CDR3 has 16 residues. This CDR3 reads CASSPGTGGWSYEQYF. The CDR3 DNA reads TGTGCCAGCAGTCCCGGGACAGGGGGCTGGTCCTACGAGCAGTACTTC.

Of note for this clone: The junction shows a germline mismatch at one end, possibly a read error. V and J are TRBV11-2 and TRBJ2-2; unclear D gene. The CDR3 consists of 11 residues. Germline V gene sequence: CDR1 SGHAT, CDR2 FQNNGV. CDR3: CASSLEVELFF. CDR3 DNA sequence: TGTGCCAGCAGCCTAGAAGTGGAGCTGTTTTTT.

J is TRBJ1-1 and V is TRBV27; possibly TRBD1 for D (5 bases). Germline V lookup: CDR1 MNHEY, CDR2 SMNVEV (reference sequence). The V gene lost 0 bases and the J gene lost 5 bases, with 10 bases spanning the gap. This CDR3 region has 14 residues. The CDR3 is CASSLSNGGTEAFF. Here the CDR3 DNA reads TGTGCCAGCAGTTTATCGAACGGGGGTACTGAAGCTTTCTTT.

V and J are TRBV13 and TRBJ2-7; D is perhaps TRBD1 (5 bases). Per the germline V gene, CDR1 is PRHDT and CDR2 is FYEKMQ (reference sequence). Trimming shortened V by 5 bases and J by 4 bases, and 15 bases separated the two germline ends. CDR3 size: 14 residues. The DNA of the CDR3 is TGTGCCAGCAGCACTGACAGTGATCTGTACGAGCAGTACTTC. Its protein is CASSTDSDLYEQYF.

The V gene is TRBV4-1, the J gene TRBJ2-7, with D uncertain. With 5 bases removed from V and 0 bases from J, the gap between germline ends came to 5 bases. Germline lookup yields CDR1 MGHRA and CDR2 YSYEKL. The CDR3 loop spans 12 amino acids. The CDR3 sequence: CASSGASYEQYF. The CDR3 DNA is TGCGCCAGCAGCGGCGCCTCCTACGAGCAGTACTTC.

This clone occurred once. The chain links TRBV7-6 to TRBJ2-7; 8 bases align to TRBD2. The CDR3 runs to 15 residues. Trimming took 0 bases from V and 3 from J; bases not matched to a gene: 4. The germline V gene has CDR1 SGHVS and CDR2 FNYEAQ. Here the CDR3 reads CASSLAPGGDYEQYF. CDR3 DNA sequence: TGTGCCAGCAGCTTAGCCCCCGGGGGGGACTACGAGCAGTACTTC.

This clone has just a few counts. J is TRBJ2-6 and V is TRBV6-1; the D is unclear. CDR1 MNHNS and CDR2 SASEGT come from the germline V gene. The CDR3 loop spans 15 amino acids. The ends were cut back, 1 base at V and 0 bases at J, with 4 bases in the middle. CDR3: CASSEVSSGANVLTF. CDR3 DNA sequence: TGTGCCAGCAGTGAAGTAAGCTCTGGGGCCAACGTCCTGACTTTC.

The chain uses TRBV5-1 and TRBJ1-1; 8 nucleotides agree with TRBD1. Germline trimming cut 2 bases from V and 8 bases from J; bases unmatched to any gene: 8. Germline V CDR1 and CDR2: SGHRS, YFSETQ. The CDR3 sequence is 14 residues long. The CDR3 region has the DNA TGCGCCAGCAGCTTTGACAGGGGTGAAGTGGAAGCTTTCTTT. It is translated as CASSFDRGEVEAFF.

The chain employs TRBV10-1 and TRBJ2-3; 9 positions agree with TRBD1. V dropped 4 bases and J dropped 5; count of bases not matched to a gene: 1. CDR1 and CDR2 from the germline V gene are WNHNN and SYGVQD (reference sequence). CDR3 length equals 13 residues. DNA of the CDR3: TGCGCCAGCAGTGGACAGGGGGTAGATACGCAGTATTTT. As protein: CASSGQGVDTQYF.

This clone was counted a few times. The chain employs TRBV6-6 and TRBJ2-3; perhaps TRBD1 as D (6 bases). The germline V and J ends were trimmed by 3 bases and 3 bases, with 7 bases remaining between them. The CDR3 is 13 amino acids. CDR1 and CDR2 (germline): MNHNY, SVGAGI (reference sequence). CDR3 DNA sequence: TGTGCCAGCAGTTATGGGACAACAGATACGCAGTATTTT. Protein product: CASSYGTTDTQYF.

The rearrangement joins TRBV27 to TRBJ2-5, with D hard to call. The CDR3 contains 17 residues. The V and J ends lost 6 bases and 2 bases respectively, with 22 bases between them. Germline CDR1 MNHEY, CDR2 SMNVEV (reference sequence). The CDR3 DNA reads as TGTGCCAGCAGCCCCTCAGGCTCGCCCCATGCACAAGAGACCCAGTACTTC. Translated, it gives CASSPSGSPHAQETQYF.

The chain uses TRBV6-1 and TRBJ1-5; D gene unclear. There are 14 residues in the CDR3. Trimming pared 7 bases from V and 3 bases from J, leaving 13 bases between. Germline CDR1 MNHNS, CDR2 SASEGT. The CDR3 DNA is TGTGCCAGCATTGAGACCGGCCCCAATCAGCCCCAGCATTTT. It codes for CASIETGPNQPQHF.

This clone appeared a few times. The chain employs TRBV6-4 and TRBJ2-2; 8 bases agree with TRBD1. V lost 3 bases and J lost 6; bases outside the gene matches: 6. The CDR3 length is 15 residues. The V gene's germline CDR1 is MRHNA and CDR2 SNTAGT. The chain's CDR3 is CASSDSDRGSGELFF. In DNA, the CDR3 is TGTGCCAGCAGTGATTCAGACAGGGGATCCGGGGAGCTGTTTTTT.

The chain carries TRBV14 and TRBJ2-7; the D gene is possibly TRBD2 (5 bases). Germline CDR1 and CDR2: SGHDN and FVKESK. V dropped 0 bases and J dropped 6 bases, with 6 bases sitting between them. This CDR3 is built from 12 residues. The CDR3 region is CASSQDRGEQYF. DNA for the CDR3: TGTGCCAGCAGCCAAGACCGGGGCGAGCAGTACTTC.

The chain is built from TRBV27 and TRBJ1-1; D is perhaps TRBD1 (6 bases). The CDR3 has 15 residues. Germline V gives CDR1 MNHEY, CDR2 SMNVEV (reference sequence). V was cut by 0 bases and J by 1 base, with 9 bases left in between. The CDR3 nucleotides read TGTGCCAGCAGTTTATCGGGGGGCCCGAACACTGAAGCTTTCTTT. Its protein is CASSLSGGPNTEAFF.

The rearrangement uses TRBV2 and TRBJ1-1; 9 bases fit TRBD1. The CDR3 is 15 amino acids. The germline gives CDR1 SNHLY, CDR2 FYNNEI. The V segment lost 8 bases and the J segment 0 bases; nucleotides outside the gene matches: 7. CDR3: CASASGQGMNTEAFF. The CDR3 DNA sequence: TGTGCCAGCGCGTCGGGACAGGGTATGAACACTGAAGCTTTCTTT.

Details on this clone: This same CDR3 is encoded by further DNA sequences in the sample. The rearrangement links TRBV19 to TRBJ1-1; no reliable D call. There are 13 residues in the CDR3. In germline, CDR1 is LNHDA, CDR2 SQIVND (reference sequence). V shed 3 bases and J shed 4 bases, with 9 bases lying between them. CDR3 nucleotide sequence: TGTGCCAGTAGTATTTCGGGGATCACTGAAGCTTTCTTT. This encodes CASSISGITEAFF.

This clone appeared a single time. The gene calls are TRBV30 and TRBJ1-3; D unclear. Trimming took 3 bases from V and 0 from J, leaving 15 bases between them. Per the germline V gene, CDR1 is GTSNPN and CDR2 is SVGIG (reference sequence). CDR3 length equals 16 residues. CDR3 nucleotide sequence: TGTGCCTGGAGCTGGGGAGAGGCGGTCTCTGGAAACACCATATATTTT. The encoded protein is CAWSWGEAVSGNTIYF. Full variable domain (remainder filled in from reference TRBV30 and TRBJ1-3): SQTIHQWPATLVQPVGSPLSLECTVEGTSNPNLYWYRQAAGRGLQLLFYSVGIGQISSEVPQNLSASRPQDRQFILSSKKLLLSDSGFYLCAWSWGEAVSGNTIYFGEGSWLTVV.

The chain uses TRBV29-1 and TRBJ2-1, with D possibly being TRBD1 or TRBD2 (5 bases each). V dropped 6 bases and J dropped 2 bases, with 14 bases sitting between them. This CDR3 comprises 14 residues. Germline CDR1 is SQVTM and CDR2 is ANQGSEA. CDR3 in amino acids: CSVTPGRTYNEQFF. In DNA, the CDR3 is TGCAGCGTAACCCCGGGACGGACCTACAATGAGCAGTTCTTC.

A remark on this clone: One junction end does not reproduce the germline sequence, and a read error may be involved. CDR3 sequence: CASSPPPRGYNEQFF. CDR3 in DNA: TGTGCCAGCAGCCCTCCCCCTAGGGGATACAATGAGCAGTTCTTC. V gene TRBV5-1 combines with J gene TRBJ2-1, with a possible D match to TRBD1 (5 bases). CDR3 size: 15 residues. Looked up from germline, CDR1 is SGHRS and CDR2 is YFSETQ.

This rearrangement joins TRBV27 to TRBJ2-5; D may be TRBD2 (5 bases). Germline V gives CDR1 MNHEY, CDR2 SMNVEV (reference sequence). The CDR3 is made up of 15 amino acids. Trimming took 0 bases from V and 1 from J, leaving 9 bases between them. The CDR3 nucleotides read TGTGCCAGCAGTTTATCGAACGGGATCCAAGAGACCCAGTACTTC. Amino acids: CASSLSNGIQETQYF.